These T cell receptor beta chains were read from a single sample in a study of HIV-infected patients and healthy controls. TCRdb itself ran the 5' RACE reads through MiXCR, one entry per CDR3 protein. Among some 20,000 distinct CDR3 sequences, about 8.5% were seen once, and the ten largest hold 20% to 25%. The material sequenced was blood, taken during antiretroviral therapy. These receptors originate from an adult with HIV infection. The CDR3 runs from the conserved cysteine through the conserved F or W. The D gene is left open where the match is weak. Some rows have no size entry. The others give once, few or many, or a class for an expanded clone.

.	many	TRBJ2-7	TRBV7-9	CASGMEGGEQYF	TGTGCCAGTGGAATGGAGGGTGGCGAGCAGTACTTC
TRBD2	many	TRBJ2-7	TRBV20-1	CSARGGGSVGEQYF	TGCAGTGCTAGAGGAGGCGGGAGCGTGGGTGAGCAGTACTTC
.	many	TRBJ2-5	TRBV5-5	CASSLKRTAKETQYF	TGTGCCAGCAGCTTGAAGAGGACAGCGAAAGAGACCCAGTACTTC
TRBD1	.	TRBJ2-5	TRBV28	CASSRTTGRQETQYF	TGTGCCAGCAGCCGAACGACAGGGCGGCAAGAGACCCAGTACTTC
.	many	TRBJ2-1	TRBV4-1	CASSRSSGDSYNEQFF	TGCGCCAGCAGCCGGAGTTCAGGGGACTCTTACAATGAGCAGTTCTTC
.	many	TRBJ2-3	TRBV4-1	CASSHPPGESTDTQYF	TGCGCCAGCAGCCACCCCCCGGGAGAGAGTACAGATACGCAGTATTTT
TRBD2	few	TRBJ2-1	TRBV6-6	CASSPRGLAGGIEQFF	TGTGCCAGCAGTCCACGAGGGCTAGCGGGGGGGATTGAGCAGTTCTTC
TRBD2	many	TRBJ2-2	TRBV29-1	CSVKLAGGANTGELFF	TGCAGCGTCAAACTAGCGGGAGGTGCGAACACCGGGGAGCTGTTTTTT
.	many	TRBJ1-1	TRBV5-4	CASSLGQANMNTEAFF	TGTGCCAGCAGCTTGGGACAGGCAAATATGAACACTGAAGCTTTCTTT
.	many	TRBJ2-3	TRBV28	CASSLIVDTQYF	TGTGCCAGCAGTCTCATTGTAGATACGCAGTATTTT
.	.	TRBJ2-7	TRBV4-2	CASSQGGSTDSYEQYF	TGTGCCAGCAGCCAAGGCGGTTCGACAGACTCCTACGAGCAGTACTTC
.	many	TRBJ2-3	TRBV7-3	CASSITTGTTDTQYF	TGTGCCAGCAGCATCACAACAGGGACCACAGATACGCAGTATTTT
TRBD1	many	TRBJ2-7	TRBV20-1	CSASPPGTGNIYEQYF	TGCAGTGCTTCTCCCCCGGGGACAGGGAATATCTACGAGCAGTACTTC
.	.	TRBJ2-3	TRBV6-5	CASSGSGPQYF	TGTGCCAGCAGTGGTAGCGGCCCGCAGTATTTT
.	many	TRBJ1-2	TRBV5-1	CASSLAQDRYGYTF	TGCGCCAGCAGCTTGGCCCAGGACCGCTATGGCTACACCTTC
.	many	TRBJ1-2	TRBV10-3	CAISPGLFNYGYTF	TGTGCCATCAGTCCCGGGCTCTTTAACTATGGCTACACCTTC
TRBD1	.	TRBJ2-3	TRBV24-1	CATARTGFADTQYF	TGTGCCACCGCACGGACAGGGTTTGCAGATACGCAGTATTTT